This TCR beta chain was sequenced for a study of cytomegalovirus exposure and HLA in healthy donors (dated by TCRdb to the late 2010s). About the full investigation: An earlier analysis of 587 of the donors reported under 300 Gb of sequence data and 90 million to 120 million unique TCR beta sequences obtained from 150 million to 200 million T cells. Approximately 300 gigabases of sequencing data and around 85 million unique TCR sequences made up an early release that covered 500 to 650 HLA-typed donors. The genetic ancestry cluster associated with self-reported Caucasian donors included over 80% of the 300 to 450 genotyped donors. The study aimed to test whether signatures of past pathogen exposure could be identified by cataloging public T cell receptors. The T cell repertoires of 670 or so subjects were profiled by immunosequencing and related to cytomegalovirus serostatus. Along with the roughly 700-subject first cohort, a separate validation cohort of over a hundred different subjects was used. To predict cytomegalovirus infection status, the study combined high-throughput TCR immunosequencing, statistical association of individual TCRs with disease status, and machine learning. In a later analysis, previously published TCR beta repertoires from fewer than 750 donors were re-analyzed and high-resolution HLA genotyping was added so that TCR occurrence patterns could be studied. The later analysis used no new phenotypic data to find candidate immune exposures, relying instead on TCR beta sequences and their occurrence across donors. To decide whether each TCR beta V gene segment behaved as functional or pseudogenic, an earlier analysis of fewer than 750 of the donors relied on high-throughput TCR beta sequencing. Donor age, sex, ethnicity and CMV serostatus were compiled together with the repertoire data. A later genetic analysis took genome-wide SNP genotypes for 398 of the 666 donors and used that subset as a discovery cohort. Every discovery cohort repertoire had been produced on one sequencing platform. HLA typing covered class I and class II loci at four-digit resolution. The number of typed donors differed by locus: about 620-640 for A, B, C, DRB1 and DQB1; 500 to 550 for DQA1; approximately 600 for DPA1; and some 470 for DPB1. About five DR-DQ haplotypes were treated as single units for association and clustering because of strong linkage in the cohort. Among some 410 genotyped donors of the cohort, an average of roughly 240,000 unique TCR beta nucleotide sequences were sequenced per donor, roughly 18% of them non-productive.

The study at large found these results: In a later genetic analysis, fewer N-insertions in productive TCRs were reported among donors in an Asian-associated ancestry cluster than the roughly 700-donor mean. According to a later analysis, parvovirus B19, influenza, CMV and Epstein-Barr virus appeared linked to several top co-occurrence clusters. Immune exposure information for the cohort was limited to CMV serostatus. A later genetic analysis associated a missense DCLRE1C variant with V-gene and J-gene trimming of TCR beta chains, and an independent cohort replicated the association. Compared with equally common non-associated chains, HLA-associated TCR beta chains in a later analysis were more clonally expanded and had lower generation probabilities. In a later analysis, TCR association rates were found to vary across HLA loci, with the most associated TCRs seen for DRB1 alleles and the fewest for HLA-C alleles. The cohort was sequenced for TCR beta chains only, and without alpha or paired-chain data the features that could be detected were limited. In a later analysis, most CMV-associated TCR beta chains were found to appear HLA-restricted, with HLA associations seemingly driven largely by CMV exposure. In vitro tests confirmed that a few of the cytomegalovirus-associated TCR beta chains recognize cytomegalovirus antigens. Correlated functional status among segregating V segments might reflect linkage disequilibrium, but an unknown experimental factor could not be ruled out. The earlier analysis of fewer than 750 of the donors excluded roughly 16 rarely observed V segments, including chromosome 9 orphons, because counts were too low. An earlier analysis of roughly 570 of the donors showed that most TCR beta V segments appeared in productive rearrangements either about 87% or about 30% of the time, which broadly matched IMGT annotations. The authors suggested that the approach could potentially be generalized to other disease states and immunological phenotypes. The classifier was reported to diagnose cytomegalovirus status with high specificity and sensitivity in both the original and validation cohorts. Sequencing depth was assumed to be roughly uniform across donors in the presence/absence analyses, though that assumption may not hold. Most TCR sequences were observed very rarely across donors, whereas some public TCRs were present in many individuals. When HLA alleles, especially DR and DQ, strongly co-occurred, attributing TCR associations to individual alleles was difficult. A total of roughly 160 TCR beta chains were listed by the study as associated with cytomegalovirus. Specific HLA alleles were associated with 15,000 to 20,000 TCR beta sequences at a false discovery rate of 0.05 in a later analysis. HLA typing was unavailable for some donors at each locus, so association tests used only the typed subset. Some IMGT-functional V segments, including TRBV6-2 and TRBV6-3, could not be told apart with the 87-base-pair reads, so those segments were excluded. The sequencing pipeline was judged likely to have produced a cluster of highly shared sequence variants as a technical artifact. A further reported finding was that TCR beta sequences accurately predicted the HLA-A and HLA-B alleles for most subjects in the first cohort.

Library preparation employed the immunoSEQ multiplex PCR assay. For the multiplex PCR, a mixture combining 60 forward primers for TCR Vbeta segments and 13 reverse primers for TCR Jbeta segments was used. The CDR3 region of rearranged TCR beta genes was amplified from genomic DNA with a multiplex PCR assay. Amplified TCR beta libraries were sequenced as 87-base-pair reads on the Illumina HiSeq System. As for how the authors treated the data: A later analysis counted tens of millions of unique TCR beta chains across the 666 repertoires, and around 9.9 million of these chains were shared by at least two donors. A nearest-neighbor algorithm error-corrected the raw reads and collapsed the reads into unique sequences, merging closely related sequences to remove PCR and sequencing errors. To assign V, D and J gene segments, CDR3 sequences were aligned to IMGT reference sequences. For a sequence to be retained, at least a six-nucleotide match to both a V gene segment and a J gene segment was required. A rearrangement counted as productive if the CDR3 had no stop codons and remained in frame with V and J, and every other rearrangement counted as non-productive. Following IMGT convention, CDR3 was defined as the stretch from the second conserved V-encoded cysteine up to the conserved J-encoded phenylalanine. Sequences without an unambiguous match to a single V gene segment were excluded from the earlier analysis of about 600 of the donors. In an earlier analysis of roughly 500 of the donors, V segments were called functional above 56.7% productive rearrangements and were called segregating when the between-donor standard deviation exceeded 5%. To diagnose cytomegalovirus status from the catalog of TCR beta chain sequences, a statistical classification framework was built. V and J gene assignment, in a later analysis, came from comparing TCR nucleotide sequences with IMGT/GENE-DB human TR gene sequences. Using the TCRdist pipeline, a later analysis assigned CDR3 sequences along with most-parsimonious VDJ recombination scenarios. A later analysis defined each TCR beta chain by its CDR3 amino acid sequence plus V-gene family, and excluded reads lacking a unique V-gene family. As a way to deal with suspected cross-contamination and a sequencing artifact, a later analysis dropped under 600 nucleotide sequences that were highly shared and had low generation probability. In a later analysis, a clonal expansion index was calculated for each public chain from normalized within-repertoire ranks of inferred template counts. Generation probabilities in a later analysis came from a VDJ recombination model fitted to out-of-frame rearrangements, and those results were checked against IGoR. A later analysis scored TCR-TCR, TCR-HLA and TCR-CMV co-occurrence with hypergeometric tests, applying a repertoire-size bias correction to TCR pairs. A later analysis estimated false discovery rates by permuting HLA or CMV assignments 20 times. In a later analysis, co-occurring TCRs were grouped using DBSCAN, with TCRdist sequence similarity added in when clustering inside HLA-allele-positive subsets. Co-occurrence clustering excluded repertoires with fewer than 30,000 or more than 120,000 public chains, plus five with anomalous nucleotide sharing. The immuneACCESS repertoire file appears here via TCRdb, limited to in-frame rearrangements. These files lack a portion of the clones; in checked studies, under half of the deficit traces to unresolved V genes, and the cause of the others is not known. The V and J calls and clone size were taken over from that table, and D and trimming were inferred from the DNA. The table of this sample itemizes some 76,000 clones. The ten largest clones take up about 5% of the sample.

From the cysteine up to the phenylalanine, the CDR3 has a length of 19 residues. Only the CDR3 region is kept as DNA, spanning 57 bases read in frame from base 1. For CDR1 and CDR2, the germline V gene (reference sequence) lists MNHEY and SMNVEV. Compared with germline, V lacks 4 bases and J lacks 0 bases; bases without a gene match: 14. Details on this clone: There is no known antigen for this receptor.

In total, approximately 700 healthy bone marrow donors made up the cohort. All cohort members were sampled while nominally healthy, although unrecorded immune exposures were likely present. The donor was CMV seronegative and belonged to the group of 380 or so seronegative cohort members. A peripheral blood sample was collected from each donor, and TCR beta sequencing was performed on peripheral blood mononuclear cells. The Qiagen DNeasy Blood Extraction Kit was used to extract genomic DNA from the blood cell samples. Sequenced sample: PBMCs. The clonotype originates from a middle-aged man in good health and CMV-seronegative. The rearrangement joined TRBV27 to TRBJ2-1; TRBD1 lines up with 8 middle nucleotides. The sequenced DNA: TGTGCCAGCAGTTATTACAGGGGGTCTACTGGGATCTCCTACAATGAGCAGTTCTTC. Translated, it reads CASSYYRGSTGISYNEQFF.